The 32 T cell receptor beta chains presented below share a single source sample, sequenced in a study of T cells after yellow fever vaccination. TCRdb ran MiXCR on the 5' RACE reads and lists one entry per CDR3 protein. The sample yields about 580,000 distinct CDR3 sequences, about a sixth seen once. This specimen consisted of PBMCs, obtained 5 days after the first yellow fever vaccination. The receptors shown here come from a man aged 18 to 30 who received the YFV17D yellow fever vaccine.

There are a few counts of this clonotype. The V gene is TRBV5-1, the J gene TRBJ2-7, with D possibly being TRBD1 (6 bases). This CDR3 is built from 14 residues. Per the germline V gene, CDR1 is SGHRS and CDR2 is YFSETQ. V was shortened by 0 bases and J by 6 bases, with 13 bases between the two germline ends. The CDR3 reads CASSLGAGDSEQYF. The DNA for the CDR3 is TGCGCCAGCAGCTTGGGTGCAGGGGATTCCGAGCAGTACTTC.

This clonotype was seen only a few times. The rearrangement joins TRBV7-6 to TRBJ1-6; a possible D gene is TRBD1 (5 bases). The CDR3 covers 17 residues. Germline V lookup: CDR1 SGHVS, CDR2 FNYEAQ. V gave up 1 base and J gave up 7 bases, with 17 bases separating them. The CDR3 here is CASSLGPAGIFNSPLHF. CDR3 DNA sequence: TGTGCCAGCAGCTTAGGCCCGGCAGGGATTTTCAATTCACCCCTCCACTTT.

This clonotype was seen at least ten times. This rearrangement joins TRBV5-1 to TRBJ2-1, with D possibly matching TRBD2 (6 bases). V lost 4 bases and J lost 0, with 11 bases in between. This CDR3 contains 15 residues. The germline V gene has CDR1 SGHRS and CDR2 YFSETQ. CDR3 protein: CASSVEEGSYNEQFF. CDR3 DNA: TGCGCCAGCAGCGTCGAGGAGGGCTCCTACAATGAGCAGTTCTTC.

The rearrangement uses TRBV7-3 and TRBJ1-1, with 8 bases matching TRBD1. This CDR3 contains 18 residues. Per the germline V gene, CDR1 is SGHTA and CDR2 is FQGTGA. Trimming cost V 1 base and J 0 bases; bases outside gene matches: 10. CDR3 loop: CASSLIARGLVMNTEAFF. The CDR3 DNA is TGTGCCAGCAGCTTAATAGCCAGGGGGCTTGTGATGAACACTGAAGCTTTCTTT.

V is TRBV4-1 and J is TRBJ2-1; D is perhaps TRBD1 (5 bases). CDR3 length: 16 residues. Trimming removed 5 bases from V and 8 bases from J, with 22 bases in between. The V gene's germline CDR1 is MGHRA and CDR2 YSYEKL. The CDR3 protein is CASSASQGLVSYEQFF. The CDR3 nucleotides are TGCGCCAGCAGCGCATCGCAGGGATTAGTTTCGTATGAGCAGTTCTTC.

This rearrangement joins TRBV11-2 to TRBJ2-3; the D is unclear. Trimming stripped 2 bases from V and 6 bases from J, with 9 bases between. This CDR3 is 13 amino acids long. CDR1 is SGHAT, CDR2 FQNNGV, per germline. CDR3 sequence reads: CASSLNVLDTQYF. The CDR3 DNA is TGTGCCAGCAGCTTAAATGTTCTGGATACGCAGTATTTT.

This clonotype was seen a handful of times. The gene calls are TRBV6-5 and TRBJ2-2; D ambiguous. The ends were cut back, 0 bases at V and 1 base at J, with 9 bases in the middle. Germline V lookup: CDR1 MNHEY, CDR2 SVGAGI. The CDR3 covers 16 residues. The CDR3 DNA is TGTGCCAGCAGTTACTCAGTGACATTGAACACCGGGGAGCTGTTTTTT. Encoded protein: CASSYSVTLNTGELFF.

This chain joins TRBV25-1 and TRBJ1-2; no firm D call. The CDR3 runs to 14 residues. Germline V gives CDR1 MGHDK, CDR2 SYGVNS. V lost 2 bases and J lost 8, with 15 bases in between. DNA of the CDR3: TGTGCCAGCAGTGAAGACGGCATTTACGGCGGCTACACCTTC. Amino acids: CASSEDGIYGGYTF.

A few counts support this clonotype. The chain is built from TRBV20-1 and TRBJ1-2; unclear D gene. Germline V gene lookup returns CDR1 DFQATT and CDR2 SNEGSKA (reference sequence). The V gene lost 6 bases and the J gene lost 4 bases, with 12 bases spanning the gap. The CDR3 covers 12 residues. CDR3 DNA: TGCAGTGCCGCCGTGGGCTTCTATGGCTACACCTTC. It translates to CSAAVGFYGYTF.

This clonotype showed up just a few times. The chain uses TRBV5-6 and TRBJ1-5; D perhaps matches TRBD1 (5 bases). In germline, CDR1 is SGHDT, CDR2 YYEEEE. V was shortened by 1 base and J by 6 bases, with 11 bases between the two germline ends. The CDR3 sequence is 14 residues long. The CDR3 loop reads CASSLRGAGQPQHF. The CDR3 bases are TGTGCCAGCAGCTTGAGGGGCGCCGGTCAGCCCCAGCATTTT.

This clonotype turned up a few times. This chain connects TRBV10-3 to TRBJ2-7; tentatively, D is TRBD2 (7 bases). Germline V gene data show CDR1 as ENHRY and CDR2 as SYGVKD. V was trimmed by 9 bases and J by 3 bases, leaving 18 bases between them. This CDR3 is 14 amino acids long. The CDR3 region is CAIGRGAGSYEQYF. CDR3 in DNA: TGTGCCATAGGCCGGGGGGCCGGGAGCTACGAGCAGTACTTC.

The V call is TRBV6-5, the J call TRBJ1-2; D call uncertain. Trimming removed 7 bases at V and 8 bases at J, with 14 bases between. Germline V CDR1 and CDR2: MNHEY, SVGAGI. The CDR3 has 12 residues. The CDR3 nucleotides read TGTGCCAGCATCTCCGGGGTTGGGGGCTACACCTTC. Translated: CASISGVGGYTF.

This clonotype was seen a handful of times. The CDR3 loop reads CASSRSSGGSTDTQYF. CDR3 bases: TGTGCCAGCAGCCGGTCTAGCGGGGGTAGCACAGATACGCAGTATTTT. The rearrangement uses TRBV11-2 and TRBJ2-3; 10 positions match TRBD2. The germline V gene has CDR1 SGHAT and CDR2 FQNNGV. With 5 bases clipped from V and 0 bases from J, the junction kept 5 bases outside the gene matches. This CDR3 spans 16 amino acids.

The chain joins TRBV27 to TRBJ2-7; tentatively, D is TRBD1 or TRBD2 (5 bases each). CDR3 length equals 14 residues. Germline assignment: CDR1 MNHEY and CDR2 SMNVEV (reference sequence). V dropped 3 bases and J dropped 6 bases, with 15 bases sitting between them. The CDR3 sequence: CASSFGRGAGEQYF. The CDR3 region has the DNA TGTGCCAGCAGTTTCGGCAGAGGGGCTGGCGAGCAGTACTTC.

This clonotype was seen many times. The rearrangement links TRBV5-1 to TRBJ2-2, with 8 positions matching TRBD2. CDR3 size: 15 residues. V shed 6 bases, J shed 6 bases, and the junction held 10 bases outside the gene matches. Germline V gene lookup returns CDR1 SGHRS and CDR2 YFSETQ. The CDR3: CASTPTGLASGELFF. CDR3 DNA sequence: TGCGCCAGCACCCCAACCGGACTAGCCTCCGGGGAGCTGTTTTTT.

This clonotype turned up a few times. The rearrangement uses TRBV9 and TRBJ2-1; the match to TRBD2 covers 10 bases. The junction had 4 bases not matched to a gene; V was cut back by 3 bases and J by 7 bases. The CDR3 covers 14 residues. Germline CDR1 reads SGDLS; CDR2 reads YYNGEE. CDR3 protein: CASSGSGGANEQFF. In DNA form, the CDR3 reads TGTGCCAGCAGCGGCAGCGGGGGGGCGAATGAGCAGTTCTTC.

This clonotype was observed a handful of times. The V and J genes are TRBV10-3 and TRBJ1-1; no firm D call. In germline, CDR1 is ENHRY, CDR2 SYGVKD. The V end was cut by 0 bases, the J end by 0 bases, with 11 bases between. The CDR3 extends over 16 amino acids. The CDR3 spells CAISESRTALNTEAFF. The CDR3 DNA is TGTGCCATCAGTGAGTCGAGAACAGCCCTGAACACTGAAGCTTTCTTT.

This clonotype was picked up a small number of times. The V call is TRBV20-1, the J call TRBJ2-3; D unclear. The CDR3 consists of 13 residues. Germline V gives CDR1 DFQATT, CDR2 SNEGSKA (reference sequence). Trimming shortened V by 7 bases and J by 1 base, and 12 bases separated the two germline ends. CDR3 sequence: CSEVAAGTDTQYF. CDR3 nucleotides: TGCAGTGAGGTGGCAGCCGGCACAGATACGCAGTATTTT.

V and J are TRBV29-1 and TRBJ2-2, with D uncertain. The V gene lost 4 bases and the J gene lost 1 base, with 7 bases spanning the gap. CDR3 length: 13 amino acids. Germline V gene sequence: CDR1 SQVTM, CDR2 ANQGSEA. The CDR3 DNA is TGCAGCGTTGGGAACCGGAACACCGGGGAGCTGTTTTTT. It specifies CSVGNRNTGELFF.

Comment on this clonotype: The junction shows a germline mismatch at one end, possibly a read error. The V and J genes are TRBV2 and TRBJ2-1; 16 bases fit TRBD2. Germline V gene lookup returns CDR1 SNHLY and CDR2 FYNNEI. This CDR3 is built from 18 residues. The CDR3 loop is CTSSLAGLAGGPSNEQFF. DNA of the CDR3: TGTACCAGCAGTTTAGCGGGACTAGCGGGGGGGCCGAGCAATGAGCAGTTCTTC.

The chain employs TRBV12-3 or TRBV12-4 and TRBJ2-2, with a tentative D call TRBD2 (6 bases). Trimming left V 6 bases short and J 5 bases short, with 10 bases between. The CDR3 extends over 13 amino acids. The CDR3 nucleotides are TGTGCCAGCAGAAGACTAGATACCGGGGAGCTGTTTTTT. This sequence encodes CASRRLDTGELFF.

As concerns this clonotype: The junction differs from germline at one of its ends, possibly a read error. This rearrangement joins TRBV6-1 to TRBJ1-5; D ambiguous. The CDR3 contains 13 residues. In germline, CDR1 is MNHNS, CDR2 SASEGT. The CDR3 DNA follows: TGTGCCAGCAGTGAAAGTGGAGTGCCACTTGCGTATTTT. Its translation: CASSESGVPLAYF.

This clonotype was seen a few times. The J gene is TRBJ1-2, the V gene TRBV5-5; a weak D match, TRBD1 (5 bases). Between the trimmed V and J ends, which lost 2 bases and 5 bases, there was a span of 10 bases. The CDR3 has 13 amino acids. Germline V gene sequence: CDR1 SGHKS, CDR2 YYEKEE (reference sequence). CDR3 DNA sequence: TGTGCCAGCAGCTTACAGGCCTCTTATGGCTACACCTTC. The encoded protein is CASSLQASYGYTF.

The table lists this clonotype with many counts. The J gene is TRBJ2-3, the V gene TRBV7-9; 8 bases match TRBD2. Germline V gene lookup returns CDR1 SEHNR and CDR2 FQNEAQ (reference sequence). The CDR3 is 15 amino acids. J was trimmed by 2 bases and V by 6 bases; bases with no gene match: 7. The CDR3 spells CASSSPGGNTDTQYF. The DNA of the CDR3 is TGTGCCAGCAGTTCCCCGGGGGGGAACACAGATACGCAGTATTTT.

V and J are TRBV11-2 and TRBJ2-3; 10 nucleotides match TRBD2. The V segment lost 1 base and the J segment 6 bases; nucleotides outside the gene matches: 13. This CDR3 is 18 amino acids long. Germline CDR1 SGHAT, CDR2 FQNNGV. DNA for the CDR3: TGTGCCAGCAGCTTAGTGGTACCTAGCGGGGGTGCAGCTGATACGCAGTATTTT. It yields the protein CASSLVVPSGGAADTQYF.

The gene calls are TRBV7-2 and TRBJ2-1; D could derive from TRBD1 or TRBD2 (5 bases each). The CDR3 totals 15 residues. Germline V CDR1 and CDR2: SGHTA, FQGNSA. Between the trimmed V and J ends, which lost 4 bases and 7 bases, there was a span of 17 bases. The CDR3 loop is CASSYRDRIRNEQFF. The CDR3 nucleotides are TGTGCCAGCAGCTACCGGGACCGCATAAGAAATGAGCAGTTCTTC.

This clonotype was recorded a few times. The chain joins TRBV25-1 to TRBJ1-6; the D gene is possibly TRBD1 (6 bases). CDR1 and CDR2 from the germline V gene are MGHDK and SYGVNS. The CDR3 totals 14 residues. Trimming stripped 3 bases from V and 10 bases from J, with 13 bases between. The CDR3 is CASSDTGWVSPLHF. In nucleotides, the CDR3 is TGTGCCAGCAGTGACACAGGGTGGGTCTCACCCCTCCACTTT.

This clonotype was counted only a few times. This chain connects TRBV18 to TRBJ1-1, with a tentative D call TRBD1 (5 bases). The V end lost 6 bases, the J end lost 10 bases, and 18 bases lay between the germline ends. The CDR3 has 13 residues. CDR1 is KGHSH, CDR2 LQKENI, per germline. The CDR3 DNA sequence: TGTGCCAGCTCTCCGACAGAAGTGGTTGCAGCTTTCTTT. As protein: CASSPTEVVAAFF.

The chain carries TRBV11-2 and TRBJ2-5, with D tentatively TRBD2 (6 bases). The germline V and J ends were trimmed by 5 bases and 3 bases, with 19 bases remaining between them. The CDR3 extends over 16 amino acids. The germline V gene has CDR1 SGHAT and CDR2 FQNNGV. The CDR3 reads CASSTATRMTEETQYF. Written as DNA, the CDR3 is TGTGCCAGCAGCACCGCGACTAGGATGACAGAAGAGACCCAGTACTTC.

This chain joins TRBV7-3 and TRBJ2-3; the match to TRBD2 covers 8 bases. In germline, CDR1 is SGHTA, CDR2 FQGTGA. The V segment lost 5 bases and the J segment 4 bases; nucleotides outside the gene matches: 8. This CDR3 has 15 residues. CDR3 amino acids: CASSPFRGGSDTQYF. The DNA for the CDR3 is TGTGCCAGCAGCCCTTTCCGGGGGGGCTCAGATACGCAGTATTTT.

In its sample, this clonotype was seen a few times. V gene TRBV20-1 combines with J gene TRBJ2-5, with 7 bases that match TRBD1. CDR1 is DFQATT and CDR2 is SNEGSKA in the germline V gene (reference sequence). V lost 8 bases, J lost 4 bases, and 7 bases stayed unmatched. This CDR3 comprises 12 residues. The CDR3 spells CSTQGVGETQYF. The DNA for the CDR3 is TGCAGTACCCAGGGGGTAGGAGAGACCCAGTACTTC.

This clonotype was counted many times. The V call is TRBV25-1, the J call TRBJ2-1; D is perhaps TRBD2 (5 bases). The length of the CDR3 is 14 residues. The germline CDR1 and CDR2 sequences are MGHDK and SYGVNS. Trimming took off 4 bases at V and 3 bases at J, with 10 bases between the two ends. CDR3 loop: CASSGGALYNEQFF. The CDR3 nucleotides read TGTGCCAGCAGTGGGGGAGCCCTCTACAATGAGCAGTTCTTC.